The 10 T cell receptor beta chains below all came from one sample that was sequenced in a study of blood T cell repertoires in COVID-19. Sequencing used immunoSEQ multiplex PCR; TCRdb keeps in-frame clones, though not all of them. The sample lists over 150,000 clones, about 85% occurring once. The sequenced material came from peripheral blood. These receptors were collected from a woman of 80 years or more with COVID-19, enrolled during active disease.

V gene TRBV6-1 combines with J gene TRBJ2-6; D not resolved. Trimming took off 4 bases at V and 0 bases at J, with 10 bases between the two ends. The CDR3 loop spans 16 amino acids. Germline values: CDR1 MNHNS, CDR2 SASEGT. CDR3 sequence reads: CASSAPRYSGANVLTF. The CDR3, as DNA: TGTGCCAGCAGTGCCCCCCGGTACTCTGGGGCCAACGTCCTGACTTTC.

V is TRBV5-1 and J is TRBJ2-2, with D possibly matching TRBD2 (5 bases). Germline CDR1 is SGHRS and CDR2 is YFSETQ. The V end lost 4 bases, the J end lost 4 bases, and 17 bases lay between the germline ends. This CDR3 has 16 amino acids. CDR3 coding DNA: TGCGCCAGCAGCGAGGGATTGCAAGGTTTCACCGGGGAGCTGTTTTTT. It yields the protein CASSEGLQGFTGELFF.

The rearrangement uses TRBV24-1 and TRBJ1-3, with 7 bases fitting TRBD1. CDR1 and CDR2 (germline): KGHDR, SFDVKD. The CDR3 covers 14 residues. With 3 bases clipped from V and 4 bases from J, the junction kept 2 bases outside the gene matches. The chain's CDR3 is CATSDTGEGNTIYF. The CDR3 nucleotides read TGTGCCACCAGTGATACAGGGGAAGGAAACACCATATATTTT.

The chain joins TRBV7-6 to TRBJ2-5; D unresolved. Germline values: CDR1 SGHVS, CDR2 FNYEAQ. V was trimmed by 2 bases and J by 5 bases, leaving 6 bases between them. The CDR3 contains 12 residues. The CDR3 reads CASSLIGETQYF. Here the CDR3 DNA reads TGTGCCAGCAGCTTAATTGGCGAGACCCAGTACTTC.

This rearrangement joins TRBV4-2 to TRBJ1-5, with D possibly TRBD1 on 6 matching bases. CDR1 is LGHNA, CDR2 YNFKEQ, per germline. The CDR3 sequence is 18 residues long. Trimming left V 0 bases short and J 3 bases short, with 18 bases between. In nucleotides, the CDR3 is TGTGCCAGCAGCCAAGATTCGTACGGCAGGGGCCCCAATCAGCCCCAGCATTTT. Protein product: CASSQDSYGRGPNQPQHF.

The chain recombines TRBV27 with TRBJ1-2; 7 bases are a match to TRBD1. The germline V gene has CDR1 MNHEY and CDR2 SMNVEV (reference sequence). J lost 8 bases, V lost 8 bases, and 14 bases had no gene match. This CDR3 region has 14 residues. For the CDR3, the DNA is TGTGCCAGCCGGGACAGCCCCTCATATGGGGGCTACACCTTC. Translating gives CASRDSPSYGGYTF.

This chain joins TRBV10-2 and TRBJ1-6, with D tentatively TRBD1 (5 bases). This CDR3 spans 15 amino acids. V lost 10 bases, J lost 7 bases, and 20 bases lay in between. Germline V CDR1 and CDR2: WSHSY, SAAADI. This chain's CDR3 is CATTGGNVENSPLHF. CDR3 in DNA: TGCGCCACCACCGGGGGAAATGTGGAAAATTCACCCCTCCACTTT.

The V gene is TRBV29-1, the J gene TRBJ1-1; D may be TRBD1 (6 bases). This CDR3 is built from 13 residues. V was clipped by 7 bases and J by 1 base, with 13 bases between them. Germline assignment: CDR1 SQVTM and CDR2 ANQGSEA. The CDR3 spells CSARQDPNTEAFF. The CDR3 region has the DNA TGCAGCGCCCGACAGGACCCGAACACTGAAGCTTTCTTT.

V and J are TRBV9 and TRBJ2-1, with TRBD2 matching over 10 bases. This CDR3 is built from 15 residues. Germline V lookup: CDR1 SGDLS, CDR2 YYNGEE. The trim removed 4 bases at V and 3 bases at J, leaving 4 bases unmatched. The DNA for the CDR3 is TGTGCCAGCAGCTCTAGCGGGAGTGACTACAATGAGCAGTTCTTC. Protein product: CASSSSGSDYNEQFF.

The CDR3 loop is CASLRERNTEAFF. The CDR3 bases are TGTGCCAGCCTTCGTGAGCGGAACACTGAAGCTTTCTTT. The chain links TRBV2 to TRBJ1-1; D is undetermined. The length of the CDR3 is 13 residues. In germline, CDR1 is SNHLY, CDR2 FYNNEI. The germline V and J ends were trimmed by 8 bases and 1 base, with 11 bases remaining between them. The variable domain in full, with the rest retrieved from reference TRBV2 and TRBJ1-1, is EPEVTQTPSHQVTQMGQEVILRCVPISNHLYFYWYRQILGQKVEFLVSFYNNEISEKSEIFDDQFSVERPDGSNFTLKIRSTKLEDSAMYFCASLRERNTEAFFGQGTRLTVV.